This T cell receptor (beta chain) was found in a study of T cell responses to AZD1222 COVID-19 vaccine. Germline CDR1 reads MDHEN; CDR2 reads SYDVKM. The CDR3 spans 15 residues. J gave up 4 bases and V 4 bases, and 8 bases lay outside the gene matches. Comments on this clone: The antigen remains unidentified.

Study-wide points: Increases in Spike-specific TCR breadth and depth were seen after two AZD1222 doses.

Data came from immunoSEQ multiplex PCR; TCRdb stores just in-frame clones and leaves some out. This sample has about 110,000 clones, with about 92% found just once. The chain combines TRBV28 with TRBJ1-1; 8 nucleotides align to TRBD1. The TCR sequence derives from an adult in good health. This specimen was peripheral blood, taken on day 0 of MenACWY control vaccination. For the CDR3, the DNA is TGTGCCAGCAGTTGGGGTACAGGGGGGAGCACTGAAGCTTTCTTT. Translating it yields CASSWGTGGSTEAFF.